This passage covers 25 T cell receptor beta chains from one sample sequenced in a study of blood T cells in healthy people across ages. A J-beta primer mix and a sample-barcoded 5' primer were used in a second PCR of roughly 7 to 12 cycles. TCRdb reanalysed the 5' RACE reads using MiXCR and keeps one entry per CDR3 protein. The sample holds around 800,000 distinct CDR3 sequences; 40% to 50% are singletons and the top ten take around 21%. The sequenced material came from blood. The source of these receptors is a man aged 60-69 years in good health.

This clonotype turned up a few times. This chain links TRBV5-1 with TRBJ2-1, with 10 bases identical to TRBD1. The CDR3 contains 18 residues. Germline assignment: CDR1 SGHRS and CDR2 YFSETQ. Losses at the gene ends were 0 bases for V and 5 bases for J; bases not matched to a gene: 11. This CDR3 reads CASSLAKPGQGLNNEQFF. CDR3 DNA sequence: TGCGCCAGCAGCTTGGCCAAACCGGGACAGGGGTTAAACAATGAGCAGTTCTTC. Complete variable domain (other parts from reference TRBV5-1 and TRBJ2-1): KAGVTQTPRYLIKTRGQQVTLSCSPISGHRSVSWYQQTPGQGLQFLFEYFSETQRNKGNFPGRFSGRQFSNSRSEMNVSTLELGDSALYLCASSLAKPGQGLNNEQFFGPGTRLTVL.

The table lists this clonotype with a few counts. The CDR3 region has the DNA TGTGCCAGCAGCTTTGACAGGGATGGTAATGAGCAGTTCTTC. Translated: CASSFDRDGNEQFF. The V call is TRBV7-8, the J call TRBJ2-1; 7 nucleotides align to TRBD1. Germline V gives CDR1 SGHVS, CDR2 FQNEAQ. The CDR3 consists of 14 residues. Trimming took 3 bases from V and 7 from J; bases not matched to a gene: 6.

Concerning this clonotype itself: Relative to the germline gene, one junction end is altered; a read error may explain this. The chain's CDR3 is CVSSTQRGGKREINEQFF. The DNA for the CDR3 is TGTGTCAGCAGCACCCAGCGGGGGGGCAAAAGGGAGATCAATGAGCAGTTCTTC. The chain links TRBV7-9 to TRBJ2-1, with 10 bases that match TRBD2. The CDR3 has 18 amino acids. CDR1 and CDR2 from the germline V gene are SEHNR and FQNEAQ (reference sequence). Full variable domain (remainder filled in from reference TRBV7-9 and TRBJ2-1): DTGVSQNPRHKITKRGQNVTFRCDPISEHNRLYWYRQTLGQGPEFLTYFQNEAQLEKSRLLSDRFSAERPKGSFSTLEIQRTEQGDSAMYLCVSSTQRGGKREINEQFFGPGTRLTVL.

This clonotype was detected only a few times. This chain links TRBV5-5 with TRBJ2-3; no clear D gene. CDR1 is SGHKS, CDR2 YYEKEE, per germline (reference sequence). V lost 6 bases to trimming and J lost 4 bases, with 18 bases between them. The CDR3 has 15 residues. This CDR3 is CASTRQEVEPDTQYF. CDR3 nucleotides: TGTGCCAGCACCCGCCAGGAAGTTGAGCCAGATACGCAGTATTTT. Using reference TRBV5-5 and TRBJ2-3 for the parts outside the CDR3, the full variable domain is DAGVTQSPTHLIKTRGQQVTLRCSPISGHKSVSWYQQVLGQGPQFIFQYYEKEERGRGNFPDRFSARQFPNYSSELNVNALLLGDSALYLCASTRQEVEPDTQYFGPGTRLTVL.

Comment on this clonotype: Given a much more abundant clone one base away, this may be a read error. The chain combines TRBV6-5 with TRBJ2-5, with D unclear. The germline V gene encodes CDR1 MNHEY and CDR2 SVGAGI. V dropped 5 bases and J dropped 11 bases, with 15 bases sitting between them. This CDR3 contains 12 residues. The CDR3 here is CASSGHTYGQYF. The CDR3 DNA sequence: TGTGCCAGCAGTGGTCACACCTACGGGCAGTACTTC.

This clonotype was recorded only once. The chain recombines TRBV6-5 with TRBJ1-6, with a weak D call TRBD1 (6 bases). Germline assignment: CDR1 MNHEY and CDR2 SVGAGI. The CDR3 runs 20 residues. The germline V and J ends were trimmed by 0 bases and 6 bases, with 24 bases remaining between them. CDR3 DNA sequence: TGTGCCAGCAGTTACTCGAGTCGGCAGGGGACCAGGTTGGGTAATTCACCCCTCCACTTT. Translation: CASSYSSRQGTRLGNSPLHF.

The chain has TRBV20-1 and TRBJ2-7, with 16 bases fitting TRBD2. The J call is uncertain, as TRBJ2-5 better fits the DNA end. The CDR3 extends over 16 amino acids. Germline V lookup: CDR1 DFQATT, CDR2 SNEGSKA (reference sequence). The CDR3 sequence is CSATGTSGGALETQYF. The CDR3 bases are TGCAGTGCTACAGGGACTAGCGGGGGGGCATTAGAGACCCAGTACTTC.

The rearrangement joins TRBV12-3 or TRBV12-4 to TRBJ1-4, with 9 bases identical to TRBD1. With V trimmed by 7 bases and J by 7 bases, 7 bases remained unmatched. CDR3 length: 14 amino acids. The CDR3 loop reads CASKEQGASEKLFF. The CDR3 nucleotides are TGTGCCAGCAAGGAACAGGGGGCTAGTGAAAAACTGTTTTTT.

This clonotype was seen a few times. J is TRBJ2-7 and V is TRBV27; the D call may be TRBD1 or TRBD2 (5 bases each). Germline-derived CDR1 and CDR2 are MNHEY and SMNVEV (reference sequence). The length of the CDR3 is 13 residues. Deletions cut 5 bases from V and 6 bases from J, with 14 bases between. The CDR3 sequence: CASSRLGDGEQYF. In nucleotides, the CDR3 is TGTGCCAGCAGTCGACTGGGGGACGGCGAGCAGTACTTC.

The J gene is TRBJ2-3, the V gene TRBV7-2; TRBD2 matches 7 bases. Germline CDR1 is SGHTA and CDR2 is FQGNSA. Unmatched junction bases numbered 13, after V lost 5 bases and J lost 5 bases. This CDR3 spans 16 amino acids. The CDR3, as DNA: TGTGCCAGCAGCCCCTTGGGAGCGGGGCGGGAAGATACGCAGTATTTT. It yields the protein CASSPLGAGREDTQYF.

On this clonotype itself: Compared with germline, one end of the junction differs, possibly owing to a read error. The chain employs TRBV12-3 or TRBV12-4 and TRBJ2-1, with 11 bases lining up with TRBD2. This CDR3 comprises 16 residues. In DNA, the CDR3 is TGTGCCAGCAGGTTAGCGGGGGGGATTATGTACAATGAGCAGTTCTTC. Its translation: CASRLAGGIMYNEQFF.

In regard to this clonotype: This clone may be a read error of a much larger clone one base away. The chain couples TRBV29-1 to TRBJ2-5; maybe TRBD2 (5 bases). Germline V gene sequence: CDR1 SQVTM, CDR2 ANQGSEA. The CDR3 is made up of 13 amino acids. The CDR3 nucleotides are TGCAGCGTGGAAACACGGTTGGAGGAGATCCAGTACTTC. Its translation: CSVETRLEEIQYF.

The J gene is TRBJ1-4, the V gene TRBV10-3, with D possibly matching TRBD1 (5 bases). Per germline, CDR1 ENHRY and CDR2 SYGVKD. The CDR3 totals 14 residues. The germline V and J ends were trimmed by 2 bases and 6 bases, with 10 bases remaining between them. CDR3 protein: CAISEGGQDEKLFF. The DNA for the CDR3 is TGTGCCATCAGTGAGGGGGGTCAGGATGAAAAACTGTTTTTT.

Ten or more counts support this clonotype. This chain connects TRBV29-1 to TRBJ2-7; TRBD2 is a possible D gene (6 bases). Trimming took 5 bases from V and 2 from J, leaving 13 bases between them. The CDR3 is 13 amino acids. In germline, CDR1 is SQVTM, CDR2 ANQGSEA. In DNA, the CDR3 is TGCAGCGTTAGGGGACTGTCTCCCTACGAGCAGTACTTC. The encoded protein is CSVRGLSPYEQYF.

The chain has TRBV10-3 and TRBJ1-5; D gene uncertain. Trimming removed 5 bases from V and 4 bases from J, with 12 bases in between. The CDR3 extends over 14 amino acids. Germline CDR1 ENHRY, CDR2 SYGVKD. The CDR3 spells CAISPQVGNQPQHF. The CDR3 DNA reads TGTGCCATCAGTCCCCAGGTCGGTAATCAGCCCCAGCATTTT.

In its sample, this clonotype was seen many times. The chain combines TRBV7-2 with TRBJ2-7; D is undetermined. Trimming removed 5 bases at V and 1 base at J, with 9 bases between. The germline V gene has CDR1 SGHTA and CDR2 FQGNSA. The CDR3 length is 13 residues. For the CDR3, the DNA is TGTGCCAGCAGCGAAGGCTTTTCCTACGAGCAGTACTTC. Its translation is CASSEGFSYEQYF.

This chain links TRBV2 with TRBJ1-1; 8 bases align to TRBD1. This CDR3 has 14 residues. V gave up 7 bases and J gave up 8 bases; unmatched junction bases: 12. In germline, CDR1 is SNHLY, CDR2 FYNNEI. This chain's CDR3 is CASTQGRDRGEAFF. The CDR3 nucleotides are TGTGCCAGCACCCAGGGACGAGACAGGGGAGAAGCTTTCTTT.

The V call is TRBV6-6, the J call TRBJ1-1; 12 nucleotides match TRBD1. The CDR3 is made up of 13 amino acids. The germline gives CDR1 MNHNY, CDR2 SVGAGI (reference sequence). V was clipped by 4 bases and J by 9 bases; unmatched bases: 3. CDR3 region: CASSSGQGAQAFF. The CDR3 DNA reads TGTGCCAGCAGTTCGGGACAGGGGGCCCAAGCTTTCTTT.

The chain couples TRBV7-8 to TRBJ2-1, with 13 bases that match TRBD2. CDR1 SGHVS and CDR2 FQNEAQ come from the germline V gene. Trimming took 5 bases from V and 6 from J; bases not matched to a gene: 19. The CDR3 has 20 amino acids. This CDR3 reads CASSKTGTSGVVTRGNEQFF. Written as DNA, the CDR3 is TGTGCCAGCAGCAAAACCGGGACTAGCGGGGTGGTGACGAGGGGCAATGAGCAGTTCTTC.

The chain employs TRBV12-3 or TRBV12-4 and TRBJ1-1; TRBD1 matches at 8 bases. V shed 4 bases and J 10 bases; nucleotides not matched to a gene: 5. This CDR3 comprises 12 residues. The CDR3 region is CASSYTGTGAFF. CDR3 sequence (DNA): TGTGCCAGCAGTTATACCGGGACAGGAGCTTTCTTT.

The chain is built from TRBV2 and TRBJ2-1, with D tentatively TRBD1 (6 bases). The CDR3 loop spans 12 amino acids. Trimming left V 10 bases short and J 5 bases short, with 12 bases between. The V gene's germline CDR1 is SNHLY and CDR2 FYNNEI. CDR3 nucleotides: TGTGCCACCCCAGGGGCTCACAATGAGCAGTTCTTC. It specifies CATPGAHNEQFF.

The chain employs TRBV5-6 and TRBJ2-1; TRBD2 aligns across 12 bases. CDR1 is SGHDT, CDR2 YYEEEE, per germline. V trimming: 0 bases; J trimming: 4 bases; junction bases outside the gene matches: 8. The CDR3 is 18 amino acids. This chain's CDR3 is CASSLASSGRAWYNEQFF. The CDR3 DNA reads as TGTGCCAGCAGCTTGGCCTCTAGCGGGAGGGCCTGGTACAATGAGCAGTTCTTC. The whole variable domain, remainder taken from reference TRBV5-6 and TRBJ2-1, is DAGVTQSPTHLIKTRGQQVTLRCSPKSGHDTVSWYQQALGQGPQFIFQYYEEEERQRGNFPDRFSGHQFPNYSSELNVNALLLGDSALYLCASSLASSGRAWYNEQFFGPGTRLTVL.

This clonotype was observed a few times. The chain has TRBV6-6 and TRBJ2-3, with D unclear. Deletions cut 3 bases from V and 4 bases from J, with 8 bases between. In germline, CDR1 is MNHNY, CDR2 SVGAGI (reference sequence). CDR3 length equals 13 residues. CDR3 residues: CASSYLSADTQYF. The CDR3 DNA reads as TGTGCCAGCAGTTATTTGTCCGCAGATACGCAGTATTTT.

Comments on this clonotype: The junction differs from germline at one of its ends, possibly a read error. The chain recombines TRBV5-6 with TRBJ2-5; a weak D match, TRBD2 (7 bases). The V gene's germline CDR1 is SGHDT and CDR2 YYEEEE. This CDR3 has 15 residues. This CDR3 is CASSLGGQTQGTQYF. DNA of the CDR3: TGTGCCAGCAGCCTGGGGGGGCAGACACAAGGGACCCAGTACTTC. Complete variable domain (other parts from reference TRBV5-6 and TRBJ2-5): DAGVTQSPTHLIKTRGQQVTLRCSPKSGHDTVSWYQQALGQGPQFIFQYYEEEERQRGNFPDRFSGHQFPNYSSELNVNALLLGDSALYLCASSLGGQTQGTQYFGPGTRLLVL.

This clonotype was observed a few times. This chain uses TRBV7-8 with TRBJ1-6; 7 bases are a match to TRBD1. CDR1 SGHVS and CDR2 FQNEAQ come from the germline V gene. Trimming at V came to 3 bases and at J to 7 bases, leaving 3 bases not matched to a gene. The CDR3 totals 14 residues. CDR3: CASSLRDRNSPLHF. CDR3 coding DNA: TGTGCCAGCAGCTTGCGGGACAGAAATTCACCCCTCCACTTT.